Following are 27 T cell receptor beta chains from one sample sequenced in a study of CD8+CD57+ T cells in acquired aplastic anemia. The sequenced patients had an expansion of CD8+CD57+ cells seen by flow cytometry. Genomic DNA acted as the template from which TCR beta VDJ combination and CDR3 sequence profiling were carried out. Each CDR3 protein gets one entry after TCRdb re-called the reads with MiXCR. The sample lists under 200,000 distinct CDR3 sequences; 40% to 50% were seen once. The sample was sorted CD4+, CD8+, or CD8+CD57+ T cells (not recorded which) from PBMCs. All receptors derive from a human donor with aplastic anemia.

The chain couples TRBV11-2 to TRBJ2-1; 9 bases align to TRBD1. The trim removed 5 bases at V and 9 bases at J, leaving 11 bases unmatched. The CDR3 sequence is 15 residues long. The germline V gene has CDR1 SGHAT and CDR2 FQNNGV. This chain's CDR3 is CASSTTGGLLGEQFF. CDR3 nucleotide sequence: TGTGCCAGCAGCACCACAGGGGGCCTGCTGGGTGAGCAGTTCTTC.

The chain couples TRBV10-1 to TRBJ2-7, with 9 bases fitting TRBD1. In germline, CDR1 is WNHNN, CDR2 SYGVQD (reference sequence). The CDR3 is made up of 14 amino acids. With V trimmed by 7 bases and J by 10 bases, 14 bases remained unmatched. The CDR3 is CASNGQGRGIDQYF. CDR3 DNA sequence: TGCGCCAGCAACGGACAGGGGCGGGGGATCGATCAGTACTTC.

The chain uses TRBV20-1 and TRBJ2-7; 10 positions match TRBD2. This CDR3 comprises 14 residues. Germline loops: CDR1 DFQATT, CDR2 SNEGSKA (reference sequence). Trimming at V came to 6 bases and at J to 3 bases, leaving 8 bases not matched to a gene. CDR3 residues: CSAMTSGRNYEQYF. The CDR3 DNA reads TGCAGTGCAATGACTAGCGGGCGGAACTACGAGCAGTACTTC.

Concerning this clonotype itself: One end of the junction fails to match germline, which may point to a read error. The chain employs TRBV29-1 and TRBJ1-2, with D possibly TRBD1 on 5 matching bases. This CDR3 is built from 14 residues. Germline-derived CDR1 and CDR2 are SQVTM and ANQGSEA. CDR3 amino acids: CSVERDESNYGYTF. DNA for the CDR3: TGCAGCGTTGAAAGGGACGAGTCTAACTATGGCTACACATTC.

This clonotype was seen at least ten times. The V and J genes are TRBV6-5 and TRBJ1-6; D is uncertain. Germline CDR1 and CDR2: MNHEY and SVGAGI. Trimming pared 4 bases from V and 13 bases from J, leaving 17 bases between. CDR3 length equals 14 residues. The CDR3 here is CASSSPAPVGPLHF. The CDR3 DNA reads TGTGCCAGCAGTTCCCCAGCCCCGGTGGGGCCCCTCCACTTT.

The V call is TRBV29-1, the J call TRBJ2-1; D unclear. There are 12 residues in the CDR3. CDR1 is SQVTM, CDR2 ANQGSEA, per germline. V shed 4 bases and J shed 9 bases, with 13 bases lying between them. CDR3 in amino acids: CSVGTSPSEQFF. In nucleotides, the CDR3 is TGCAGCGTTGGGACGTCCCCGTCTGAGCAGTTCTTC.

V usage is TRBV10-3 and J usage is TRBJ1-2; 7 nucleotides match TRBD1. From germline, CDR1 is ENHRY and CDR2 SYGVKD. CDR3 length equals 13 residues. V trimming: 5 bases; J trimming: 0 bases; junction bases outside the gene matches: 0. CDR3 nucleotides: TGTGCCATCAGTACAGGGGCTAACTATGGCTACACCTTC. Translating it yields CAISTGANYGYTF.

This clonotype was seen many times. V and J are TRBV7-8 and TRBJ2-2, with a weak D call TRBD2 (6 bases). Germline CDR1 is SGHVS and CDR2 is FQNEAQ. The CDR3 contains 15 residues. V was trimmed by 5 bases and J by 5 bases, leaving 15 bases between them. The CDR3 loop is CASSISGWGTGELFF. The CDR3 region has the DNA TGTGCCAGCAGCATAAGCGGGTGGGGAACCGGGGAGCTGTTTTTT.

The J gene is TRBJ2-7, the V gene TRBV19, with TRBD1 identical over 7 bases. Germline-derived CDR1 and CDR2 are LNHDA and SQIVND (reference sequence). Trimming removed 5 bases from V and 2 bases from J; junction bases left unmatched: 6. This CDR3 contains 14 residues. CDR3 DNA sequence: TGTGCCAGTAGTTCCCAAGACAGGGCCTACGAGCAGTACTTC. Its translation: CASSSQDRAYEQYF.

CDR3 DNA sequence: TGCAGTGCTAGAGGACTAGCGGAATACCAAGAGACCCAGTACTTC. Translated, it gives CSARGLAEYQETQYF. This chain joins TRBV20-1 and TRBJ2-5; 9 bases line up with TRBD2. Losses at the gene ends were 1 base for V and 0 bases for J; bases not matched to a gene: 3. The CDR3 totals 15 residues. Germline V lookup: CDR1 DFQATT, CDR2 SNEGSKA (reference sequence).

This clonotype has at least ten counts. This chain uses TRBV6-5 with TRBJ1-1; TRBD1 agrees at 12 bases. Looked up from germline, CDR1 is MNHEY and CDR2 is SVGAGI. The CDR3 contains 15 residues. V dropped 6 bases and J dropped 1; count of bases not matched to a gene: 3. For the CDR3, the DNA is TGTGCCAGCAGGGGGACAGGGGGCGCGAACACTGAAGCTTTCTTT. It encodes CASRGTGGANTEAFF.

The J gene is TRBJ2-3, the V gene TRBV5-1, with D unresolved. Germline CDR1 reads SGHRS; CDR2 reads YFSETQ. There are 15 residues in the CDR3. Trimming removed 0 bases at V and 4 bases at J, with 12 bases between. The CDR3 DNA follows: TGCGCCAGCAGCTTGGATTTTTTAGTATCAGATACGCAGTATTTT. Residues: CASSLDFLVSDTQYF.

In its sample, this clonotype was seen a few times. Here the CDR3 reads CASSPVAGLYNEQFF. The CDR3 DNA follows: TGCGCCAGCAGCCCCGTAGCGGGGCTCTACAATGAGCAGTTCTTC. This chain uses TRBV5-1 with TRBJ2-1, with 8 bases that match TRBD2. The germline V gene encodes CDR1 SGHRS and CDR2 YFSETQ. The CDR3 is 15 amino acids. V lost 4 bases and J lost 3; bases outside the gene matches: 6.

This clonotype has at least ten counts. The chain carries TRBV20-1 and TRBJ2-7; 10 bases agree with TRBD2. Germline lookup yields CDR1 DFQATT and CDR2 SNEGSKA (reference sequence). J lost 3 bases, V lost 1 base, and 3 bases had no gene match. CDR3 length: 14 amino acids. CDR3 nucleotide sequence: TGCAGTGCTAGAGCCCGGACTAGCGGCTACGAGCAGTACTTC. It encodes CSARARTSGYEQYF.

The chain employs TRBV5-1 and TRBJ2-3, with D possibly being TRBD1 (5 bases). CDR3 length: 15 residues. Trimming removed 6 bases at V and 0 bases at J, with 14 bases between. Per germline, CDR1 SGHRS and CDR2 YFSETQ. CDR3 sequence reads: CASTGTTASTDTQYF. DNA of the CDR3: TGCGCCAGCACTGGTACGACAGCTAGCACAGATACGCAGTATTTT.

CDR3: CASSLRTGGNSPLHF. The CDR3 DNA sequence: TGTGCCAGCAGCCTTCGGACAGGAGGAAATTCACCCCTCCACTTT. The rearrangement links TRBV14 to TRBJ1-6; the match to TRBD1 covers 7 bases. This CDR3 contains 15 residues. Germline V CDR1 and CDR2: SGHDN, FVKESK. The trim removed 4 bases at V and 7 bases at J, leaving 7 bases unmatched.

This clonotype has a count of ten or more. The rearrangement uses TRBV28 and TRBJ1-1, with D hard to call. CDR3 size: 8 residues. V dropped 8 bases and J dropped 8 bases, with 3 bases sitting between them. Germline V CDR1 and CDR2: MDHEN, SYDVKM. The CDR3 region has the DNA TGTGCCAGCTACGAAGCTTTCTTT. It is translated as CASYEAFF.

The chain carries TRBV10-3 and TRBJ2-7; D not resolved. The V end lost 4 bases, the J end lost 2 bases, and 6 bases lay between the germline ends. Germline CDR1 reads ENHRY; CDR2 reads SYGVKD. The CDR3 consists of 12 residues. The CDR3: CAISVSPYEQYF. The CDR3 DNA follows: TGTGCCATCAGTGTTAGCCCCTACGAGCAGTACTTC.

This chain links TRBV24-1 with TRBJ2-1; TRBD2 matches at 11 bases. The CDR3 length is 18 residues. Germline CDR1 reads KGHDR; CDR2 reads SFDVKD. Germline trimming cut 7 bases from V and 4 bases from J; bases unmatched to any gene: 14. The CDR3 sequence: CATSGPTGLAENYNEQFF. The CDR3 DNA is TGTGCCACCAGCGGACCCACGGGACTAGCGGAGAATTACAATGAGCAGTTCTTC.

The chain combines TRBV20-1 with TRBJ2-7, with TRBD1 matching over 8 bases. Germline V CDR1 and CDR2: DFQATT, SNEGSKA (reference sequence). The CDR3 has 16 amino acids. The V segment lost 3 bases and the J segment 5 bases; nucleotides outside the gene matches: 15. In nucleotides, the CDR3 is TGCAGTGCTAGTCCCACAATGCGGGACAGGATGCACGAGCAGTACTTC. Translating it yields CSASPTMRDRMHEQYF.

The J gene is TRBJ2-5, the V gene TRBV7-9; tentative D call: TRBD1 (5 bases). In germline, CDR1 is SEHNR, CDR2 FQNEAQ (reference sequence). The CDR3 consists of 14 residues. Between the trimmed V and J ends, which lost 4 bases and 3 bases, there was a span of 12 bases. CDR3 nucleotide sequence: TGTGCCAGCAGCTACAGGACGGATAAAGAGACCCAGTACTTC. It is translated as CASSYRTDKETQYF.

The chain is built from TRBV2 and TRBJ2-3; 7 bases match TRBD1. This CDR3 spans 16 amino acids. Per germline, CDR1 SNHLY and CDR2 FYNNEI. After removal of 6 bases from V and 1 base from J, the junction contained 10 bases not matched to a gene. The CDR3 DNA follows: TGTGCCAGCAGCGACACAGGGGAACTGCGCACAGATACGCAGTATTTT. It translates to CASSDTGELRTDTQYF.

This clonotype was found many times. The chain joins TRBV5-1 to TRBJ2-7; a weak D match, TRBD1 (5 bases). CDR3 length equals 14 residues. Looked up from germline, CDR1 is SGHRS and CDR2 is YFSETQ. V was trimmed by 0 bases and J by 0 bases, leaving 7 bases between them. CDR3 in DNA: TGCGCCAGCAGCTTGGGGACATCCTCCTACGAGCAGTACTTC. Residues: CASSLGTSSYEQYF.

The chain carries TRBV29-1 and TRBJ2-7; D is undetermined. V lost 4 bases and J 3 bases, leaving 16 bases between the germline ends. Per the germline V gene, CDR1 is SQVTM and CDR2 is ANQGSEA. The CDR3 length is 14 residues. CDR3 region: CSVVPPGNYYEQYF. The CDR3 DNA reads as TGCAGCGTTGTACCCCCCGGTAACTACTACGAGCAGTACTTC.

This clonotype was found many times. The chain has TRBV5-8 and TRBJ1-1; D uncertain. The CDR3 is made up of 12 amino acids. The V and J ends lost 3 bases and 6 bases respectively, with 9 bases between them. CDR1 SGHTS and CDR2 YDEGEE come from the germline V gene. CDR3 in amino acids: CASSSWMAEAFF. The CDR3 DNA sequence: TGTGCCAGCAGCTCCTGGATGGCTGAAGCTTTCTTT.

This clonotype was observed a handful of times. The DNA for the CDR3 is TGCGCCAGCAGCCAAGATCCGCAGGGTCCAATCACCGGGGAGCTGTTTTTT. Protein product: CASSQDPQGPITGELFF. The chain couples TRBV4-3 to TRBJ2-2; D is perhaps TRBD1 (5 bases). The germline V gene encodes CDR1 LGHNA and CDR2 YSLEER. The CDR3 has 17 residues. The ends were cut back, 0 bases at V and 4 bases at J, with 15 bases in the middle.

This sequence joins TRBV29-1 and TRBJ2-3; weak D call: TRBD2 (5 bases). This CDR3 has 14 residues. The germline V and J ends were trimmed by 4 bases and 3 bases, with 14 bases remaining between them. The germline gives CDR1 SQVTM, CDR2 ANQGSEA. In DNA, the CDR3 is TGCAGCGTTGCCAGTCACCTAGCAACAGATACGCAGTATTTT. Its protein product is CSVASHLATDTQYF.